This T cell receptor (beta chain) was sequenced during a study of T cell responses to AZD1222 COVID-19 vaccine. The germline V and J ends were trimmed by 2 bases and 6 bases, with 7 bases remaining between them. The germline CDR1 and CDR2 sequences are MNHEY and SVGEGT. The CDR3 consists of 13 residues. TCRdb's copy holds only in-frame clones and misses some; the assay was immunoSEQ multiplex PCR. The top ten clones hold around 5% of a sample with roughly 140,000 clones, about 93% of them seen once. The chain links TRBV6-2 or TRBV6-3 to TRBJ2-2, with a weak D call TRBD2 (5 bases). This receptor was obtained from an adult in good health. The sample was peripheral blood, taken on day 0 of AZD1222 vaccination. The CDR3 DNA is TGTGCCAGCAGTTACAGGGAGCCCGGGGAGCTGTTTTTT. Translating gives CASSYREPGELFF.